These 12 T cell receptor beta chains were sequenced from one sample in a study of graft-versus-host responses after intestinal transplantation. Generated by immunoSEQ multiplex PCR, the TCRdb table keeps only in-frame clones and is missing some. The table shows some 18,000 clones, with around 39% occurring only once. The sequences come from alloreactive CD4+ T cells from a mixed lymphocyte reaction culture, collected before intestinal transplant. Subset in this sample: CFSE-low proliferating T cells sorted from roughly six-day pre-transplant mixed lymphocyte reaction (GvH or HvG direction). These receptors all come from a human patient who received an intestinal transplant.

V is TRBV4-2 and J is TRBJ2-3, with TRBD2 identical over 8 bases. CDR3 size: 16 residues. The germline gives CDR1 LGHNA, CDR2 YNFKEQ. Unmatched junction bases numbered 7, after V lost 0 bases and J lost 5 bases. The CDR3 spells CASSQDVAGLGDTQYF. The DNA for the CDR3 is TGTGCCAGCAGCCAAGACGTAGCGGGGCTTGGAGATACGCAGTATTTT.

The CDR3 coding sequence is TGCAGCGCCACCGAGGGGGAGACCCAGTACTTC. Amino acids: CSATEGETQYF. The chain uses TRBV29-1 and TRBJ2-5; D is perhaps TRBD1 or TRBD2 (5 bases each). V lost 7 bases and J lost 5, with 11 bases in between. The germline CDR1 and CDR2 sequences are SQVTM and ANQGSEA. CDR3 length: 11 amino acids.

The chain has TRBV19 and TRBJ2-2; tentatively, D is TRBD2 (6 bases). CDR3 length equals 15 residues. Germline CDR1 and CDR2: LNHDA and SQIVND (reference sequence). Deletions cut 10 bases from V and 3 bases from J, with 18 bases between. The DNA of the CDR3 is TGTGCCACGGCGGGAACACCAATATACACCGGGGAGCTGTTTTTT. The encoded protein is CATAGTPIYTGELFF.

This clone was detected a few times. The chain links TRBV6-1 to TRBJ1-5; D is unclear. The CDR3 consists of 14 residues. The V end lost 8 bases, the J end lost 2 bases, and 13 bases lay between the germline ends. Germline V gives CDR1 MNHNS, CDR2 SASEGT. CDR3 residues: CASSVKAGNQPQHF. The CDR3 DNA is TGTGCCAGCTCGGTGAAGGCGGGCAATCAGCCCCAGCATTTT.

The V gene is TRBV6-5, the J gene TRBJ1-6; weak D call: TRBD1 (5 bases). CDR3 length equals 16 residues. Germline lookup yields CDR1 MNHEY and CDR2 SVGAGI. Trimming pared 2 bases from V and 4 bases from J, leaving 12 bases between. CDR3 sequence: CASSYRPGGYNSPLHF. CDR3 coding DNA: TGTGCCAGCAGTTACCGACCGGGGGGATATAATTCACCCCTCCACTTT.

The CDR3 coding sequence is TGCGCCAGCAGCTTGCAAGGTGGGTCTGCAGATACGCAGTATTTT. Protein sequence: CASSLQGGSADTQYF. The V and J genes are TRBV5-1 and TRBJ2-3; D call uncertain. V lost 1 base to trimming and J lost 4 bases, with 13 bases between them. CDR1 is SGHRS, CDR2 YFSETQ, per germline. The CDR3 totals 15 residues. Variable domain in full (rest from reference TRBV5-1 and TRBJ2-3): KAGVTQTPRYLIKTRGQQVTLSCSPISGHRSVSWYQQTPGQGLQFLFEYFSETQRNKGNFPGRFSGRQFSNSRSEMNVSTLELGDSALYLCASSLQGGSADTQYFGPGTRLTVL.

This clone was seen more than once but under ten times. The chain carries TRBV18 and TRBJ1-1; 8 bases are shared with TRBD1. CDR1 is KGHSH and CDR2 is LQKENI in the germline V gene. V dropped 4 bases and J dropped 0; count of bases not matched to a gene: 10. The CDR3 sequence is 17 residues long. The CDR3 DNA sequence: TGTGCCAGCTCACTTATGGAGACAGGGGAATTGAACACTGAAGCTTTCTTT. Amino acids: CASSLMETGELNTEAFF.

By share, this clone counts as medium-sized. At one of its ends the junction is not consistent with the germline gene, which may arise from a read error. This CDR3 is CASPRGGF. The CDR3 nucleotides read TGTGCCAGCCCACGCGGGGGTTTT. The V and J genes are TRBV6-5 and TRBJ2-3; 7 bases are a match to TRBD2. The CDR3 is made up of 8 amino acids. Germline V gene data show CDR1 as MNHEY and CDR2 as SVGAGI.

The J gene is TRBJ2-1, the V gene TRBV20-1; D is unresolved. V lost 6 bases and J 10 bases, leaving 13 bases between the germline ends. The V gene's germline CDR1 is DFQATT and CDR2 SNEGSKA (reference sequence). The CDR3 totals 11 residues. CDR3 protein: CSAAALSEQFF. DNA of the CDR3: TGCAGTGCCGCAGCGCTCAGCGAGCAGTTCTTC.

This rearrangement joins TRBV19 to TRBJ1-6; no clear D. This CDR3 has 14 residues. Trimming took off 3 bases at V and 11 bases at J, with 14 bases between the two ends. CDR1 LNHDA and CDR2 SQIVND come from the germline V gene (reference sequence). The CDR3 coding sequence is TGTGCCAGTAGTATCATCGGGCGGGGAGCACCCCTCCACTTT. Encoded protein: CASSIIGRGAPLHF.

The chain couples TRBV11-2 to TRBJ2-3; unclear D gene. Germline V gives CDR1 SGHAT, CDR2 FQNNGV. Trimming pared 6 bases from V and 3 bases from J, leaving 16 bases between. The CDR3 is made up of 15 amino acids. CDR3: CASSPRITTTDTQYF. CDR3 nucleotide sequence: TGTGCCAGCAGTCCACGGATTACTACTACAGATACGCAGTATTTT.

As to this clone: The junction does not match germline at one end; this may be a read error. V is TRBV2 and J is TRBJ2-7; D is uncertain. This CDR3 comprises 18 residues. Germline loops: CDR1 SNHLY, CDR2 FYNNEI. CDR3 sequence reads: CASSEWAPSLPRSYGQYF. CDR3 bases: TGTGCCAGCAGTGAGTGGGCTCCAAGCCTTCCTCGTAGCTACGGGCAGTACTTC.